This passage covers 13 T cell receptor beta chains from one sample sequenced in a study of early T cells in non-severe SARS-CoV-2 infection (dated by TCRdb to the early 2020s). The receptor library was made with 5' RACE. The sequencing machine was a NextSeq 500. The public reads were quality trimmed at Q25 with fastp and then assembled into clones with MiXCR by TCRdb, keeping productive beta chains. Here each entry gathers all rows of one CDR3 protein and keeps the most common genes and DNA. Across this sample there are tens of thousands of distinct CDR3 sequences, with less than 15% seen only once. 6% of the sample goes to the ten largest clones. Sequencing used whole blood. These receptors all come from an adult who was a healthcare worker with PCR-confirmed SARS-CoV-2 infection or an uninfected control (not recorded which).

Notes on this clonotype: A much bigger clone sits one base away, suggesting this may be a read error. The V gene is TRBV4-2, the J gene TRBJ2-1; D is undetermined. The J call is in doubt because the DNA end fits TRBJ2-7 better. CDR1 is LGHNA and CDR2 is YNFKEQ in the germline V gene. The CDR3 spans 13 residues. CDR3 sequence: CASSQVKPPEQYF. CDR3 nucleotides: TGTGCCAGCAGCCAAGTGAAACCCCCCGAGCAGTACTTC.

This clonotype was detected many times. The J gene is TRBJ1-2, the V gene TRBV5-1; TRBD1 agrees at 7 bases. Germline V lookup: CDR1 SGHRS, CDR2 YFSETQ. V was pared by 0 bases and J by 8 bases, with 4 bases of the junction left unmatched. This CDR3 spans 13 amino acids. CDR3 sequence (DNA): TGCGCCAGCAGCTTGGACAGGGGTCAGGGCTACACCTTC. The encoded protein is CASSLDRGQGYTF.

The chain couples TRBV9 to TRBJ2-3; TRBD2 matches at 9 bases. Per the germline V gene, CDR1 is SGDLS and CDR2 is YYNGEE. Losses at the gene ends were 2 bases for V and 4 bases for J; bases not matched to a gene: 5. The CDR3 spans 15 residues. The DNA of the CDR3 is TGTGCCAGCAGCGTCCTTAGCGGGAGACCAGATACGCAGTATTTT. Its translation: CASSVLSGRPDTQYF.

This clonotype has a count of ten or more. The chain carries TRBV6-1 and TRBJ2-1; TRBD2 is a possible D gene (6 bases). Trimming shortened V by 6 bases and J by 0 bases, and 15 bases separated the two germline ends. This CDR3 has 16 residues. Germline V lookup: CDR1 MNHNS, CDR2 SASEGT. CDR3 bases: TGTGCCAGCAGCGTTCGGGACTCGAGCTCCTACAATGAGCAGTTCTTC. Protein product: CASSVRDSSSYNEQFF.

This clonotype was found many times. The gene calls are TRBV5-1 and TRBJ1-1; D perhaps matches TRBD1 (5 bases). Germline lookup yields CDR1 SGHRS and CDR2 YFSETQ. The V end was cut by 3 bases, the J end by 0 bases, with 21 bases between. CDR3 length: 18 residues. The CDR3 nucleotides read TGCGCCAGCAGCTCCGCCGGGATCGGGGGGGAAATGAACACTGAAGCTTTCTTT. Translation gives CASSSAGIGGEMNTEAFF.

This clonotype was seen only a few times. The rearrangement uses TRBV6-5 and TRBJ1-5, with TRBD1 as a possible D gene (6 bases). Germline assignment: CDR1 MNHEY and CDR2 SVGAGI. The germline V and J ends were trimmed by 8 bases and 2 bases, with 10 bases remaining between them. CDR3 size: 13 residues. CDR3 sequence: CASATGRNQPQHF. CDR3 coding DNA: TGTGCCAGCGCGACAGGCCGCAATCAGCCCCAGCATTTT.

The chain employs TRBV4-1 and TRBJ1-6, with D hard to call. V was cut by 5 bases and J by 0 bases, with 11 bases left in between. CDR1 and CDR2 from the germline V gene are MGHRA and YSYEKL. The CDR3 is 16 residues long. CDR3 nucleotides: TGCGCCAGCAGCGCCCGGGCCAGCTCCTATAATTCACCCCTCCACTTT. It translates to CASSARASSYNSPLHF.

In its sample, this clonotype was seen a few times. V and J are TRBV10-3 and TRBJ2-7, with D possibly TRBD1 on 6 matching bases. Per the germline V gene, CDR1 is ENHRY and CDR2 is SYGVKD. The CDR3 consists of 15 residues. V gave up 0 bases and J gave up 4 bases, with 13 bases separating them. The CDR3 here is CAISESRGTPYEQYF. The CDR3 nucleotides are TGTGCCATCAGTGAGTCGAGGGGGACGCCTTACGAGCAGTACTTC.

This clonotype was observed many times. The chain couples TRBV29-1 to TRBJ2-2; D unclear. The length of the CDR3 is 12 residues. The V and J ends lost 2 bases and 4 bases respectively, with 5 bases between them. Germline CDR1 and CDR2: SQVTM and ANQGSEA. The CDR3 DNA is TGCAGCGTTGAAAGAGGCACCGGGGAGCTGTTTTTT. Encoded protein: CSVERGTGELFF.

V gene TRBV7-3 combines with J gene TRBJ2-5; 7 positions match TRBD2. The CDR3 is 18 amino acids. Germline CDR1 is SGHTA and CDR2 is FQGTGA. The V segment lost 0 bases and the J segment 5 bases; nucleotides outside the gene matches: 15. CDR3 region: CASSLTALSPAGIETQYF. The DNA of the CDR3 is TGTGCCAGCAGCTTAACGGCGCTCTCCCCAGCGGGGATCGAGACCCAGTACTTC. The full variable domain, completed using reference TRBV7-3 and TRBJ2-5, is GAGVSQTPSNKVTEKGKYVELRCDPISGHTALYWYRQSLGQGPEFLIYFQGTGAADDSGLPNDRFFAVRPEGSVSTLKIQRTERGDSAVYLCASSLTALSPAGIETQYFGPGTRLLVL.

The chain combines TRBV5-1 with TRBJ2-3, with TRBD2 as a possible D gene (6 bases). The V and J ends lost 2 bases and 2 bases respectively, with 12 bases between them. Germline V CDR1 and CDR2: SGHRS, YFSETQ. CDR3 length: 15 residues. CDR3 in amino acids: CASSFPGSVTDTQYF. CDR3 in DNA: TGCGCCAGCAGCTTCCCCGGGAGCGTCACAGATACGCAGTATTTT.

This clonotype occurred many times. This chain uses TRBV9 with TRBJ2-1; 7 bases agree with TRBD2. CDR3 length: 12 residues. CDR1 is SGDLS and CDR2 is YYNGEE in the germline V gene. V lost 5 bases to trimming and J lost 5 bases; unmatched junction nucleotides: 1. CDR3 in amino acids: CASSLADNEQFF. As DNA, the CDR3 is TGTGCCAGCAGTCTAGCGGACAATGAGCAGTTCTTC.

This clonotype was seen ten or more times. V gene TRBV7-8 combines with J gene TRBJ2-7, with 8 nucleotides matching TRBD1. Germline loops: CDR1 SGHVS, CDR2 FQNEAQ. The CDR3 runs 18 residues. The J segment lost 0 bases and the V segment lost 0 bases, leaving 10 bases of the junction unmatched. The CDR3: CASSLAKEPGQVSYEQYF. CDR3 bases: TGTGCCAGCAGCTTAGCAAAGGAACCGGGACAGGTCTCCTACGAGCAGTACTTC.